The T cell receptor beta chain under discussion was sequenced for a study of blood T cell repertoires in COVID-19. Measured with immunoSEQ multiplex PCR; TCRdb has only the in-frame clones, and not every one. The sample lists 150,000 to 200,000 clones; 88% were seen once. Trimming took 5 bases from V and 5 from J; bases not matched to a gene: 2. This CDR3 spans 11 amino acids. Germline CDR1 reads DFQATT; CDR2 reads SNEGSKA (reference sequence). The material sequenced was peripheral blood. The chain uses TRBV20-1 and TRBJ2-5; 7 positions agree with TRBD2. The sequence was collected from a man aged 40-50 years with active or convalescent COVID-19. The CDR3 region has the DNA TGCAGTGCTGGGGAGGGGGAGACCCAGTACTTC. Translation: CSAGEGETQYF.